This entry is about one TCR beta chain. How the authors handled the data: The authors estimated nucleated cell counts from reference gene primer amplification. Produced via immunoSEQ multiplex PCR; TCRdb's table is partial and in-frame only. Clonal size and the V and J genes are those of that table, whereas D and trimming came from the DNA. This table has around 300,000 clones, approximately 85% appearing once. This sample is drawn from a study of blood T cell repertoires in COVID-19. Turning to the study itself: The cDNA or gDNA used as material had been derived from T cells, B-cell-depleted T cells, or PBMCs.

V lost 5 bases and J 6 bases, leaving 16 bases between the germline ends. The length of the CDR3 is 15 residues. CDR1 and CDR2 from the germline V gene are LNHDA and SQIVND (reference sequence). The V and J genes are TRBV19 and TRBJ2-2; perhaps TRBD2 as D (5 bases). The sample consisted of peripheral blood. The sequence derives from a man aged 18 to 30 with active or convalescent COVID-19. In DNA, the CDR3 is TGTGCCAGTAGTGTACAGTACAGAGGGTCCGGGGAGCTGTTTTTT. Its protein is CASSVQYRGSGELFF.